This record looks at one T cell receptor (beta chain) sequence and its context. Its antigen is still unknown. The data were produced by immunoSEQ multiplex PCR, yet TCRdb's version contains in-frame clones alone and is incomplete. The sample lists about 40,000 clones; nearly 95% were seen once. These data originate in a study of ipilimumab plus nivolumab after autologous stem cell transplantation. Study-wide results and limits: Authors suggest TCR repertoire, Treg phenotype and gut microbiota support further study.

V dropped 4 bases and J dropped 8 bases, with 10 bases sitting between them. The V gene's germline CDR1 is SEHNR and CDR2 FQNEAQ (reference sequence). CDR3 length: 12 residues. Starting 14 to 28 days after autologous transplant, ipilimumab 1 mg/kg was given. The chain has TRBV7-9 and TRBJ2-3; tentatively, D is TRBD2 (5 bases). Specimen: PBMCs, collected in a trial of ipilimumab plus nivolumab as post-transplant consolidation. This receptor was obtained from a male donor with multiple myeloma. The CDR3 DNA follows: TGTGCCAGCAGCTCCGGCGCGGGTACGCAGTATTTT. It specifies CASSSGAGTQYF.